Presented here are 25 T cell receptor beta chains from one specimen sequenced in a study of response to subunit inactivated influenza vaccine. TCRdb re-analysed the RT-PCR reads in MiXCR, keeping a single row per CDR3 protein. The sample has over 800,000 distinct CDR3 sequences, 21% seen once; the top ten hold about 10%. The starting material was PBMCs from blood, obtained more than 4 days after vaccination. Source of these receptors: a man in his fifties or sixties who received an inactivated influenza vaccine.

The chain combines TRBV4-1 with TRBJ2-7; the D is unclear. CDR3 length: 15 amino acids. Germline CDR1 MGHRA, CDR2 YSYEKL. Trimming cost V 0 bases and J 0 bases, with 9 bases left between them. This CDR3 reads CASSQEGRYSYEQYF. The CDR3 nucleotides read TGCGCCAGCAGCCAAGAAGGCAGGTACTCCTACGAGCAGTACTTC.

Here the CDR3 reads CASSSQGARTGELFF. CDR3 nucleotide sequence: TGTGCCAGCAGTTCCCAGGGGGCGCGCACCGGGGAGCTGTTTTTT. This chain joins TRBV12-3 or TRBV12-4 and TRBJ2-2; 8 nucleotides line up with TRBD1. With 4 bases clipped from V and 4 bases from J, the junction kept 5 bases outside the gene matches. The CDR3 is 15 residues long.

This CDR3 is CASSPIRGTGELFF. The CDR3 DNA is TGTGCCAGCAGCCCCATCAGGGGCACCGGGGAGCTGTTTTTT. V and J are TRBV7-9 and TRBJ2-2, with D perhaps TRBD1 (6 bases). Germline lookup yields CDR1 SEHNR and CDR2 FQNEAQ (reference sequence). The CDR3 covers 14 residues. V was cut by 5 bases and J by 4 bases, with 11 bases left in between. The full variable domain, with the rest looked up from reference TRBV7-9 and TRBJ2-2, is DTGVSQNPRHKITKRGQNVTFRCDPISEHNRLYWYRQTLGQGPEFLTYFQNEAQLEKSRLLSDRFSAERPKGSFSTLEIQRTEQGDSAMYLCASSPIRGTGELFFGEGSRLTVL.

This chain links TRBV7-2 with TRBJ2-1; maybe TRBD2 (7 bases). V was shortened by 5 bases and J by 8 bases, with 19 bases between the two germline ends. The CDR3 consists of 15 residues. Per the germline V gene, CDR1 is SGHTA and CDR2 is FQGNSA. CDR3 bases: TGTGCCAGCAGCCCAGAATGGGGGGGCCGGGATGAGCAGTTCTTC. Translated, it gives CASSPEWGGRDEQFF.

This clonotype was seen more than once but under ten times. The chain has TRBV10-3 and TRBJ1-6, with TRBD1 as a possible D gene (6 bases). Germline loops: CDR1 ENHRY, CDR2 SYGVKD. This CDR3 region has 13 residues. Trimming stripped 6 bases from V and 10 bases from J, with 13 bases between. The CDR3 coding sequence is TGTGCCATCAGGGAGGGGGATGGATCACCCCTCCACTTT. Protein: CAIREGDGSPLHF.

The rearrangement uses TRBV28 and TRBJ2-5; D gene ambiguous. Germline assignment: CDR1 MDHEN and CDR2 SYDVKM. V was shortened by 4 bases and J by 5 bases, with 11 bases between the two germline ends. The CDR3 covers 13 residues. The DNA for the CDR3 is TGTGCCAGCAGTTACCACATTTATGAGACCCAGTACTTC. This translates into CASSYHIYETQYF.

This clonotype was picked up a small number of times. The chain carries TRBV20-1 and TRBJ2-3; 9 bases are a match to TRBD2. V was clipped by 3 bases and J by 2 bases; unmatched bases: 9. CDR3 size: 16 residues. Per germline, CDR1 DFQATT and CDR2 SNEGSKA (reference sequence). The CDR3 DNA follows: TGCAGTGCTAGTTCGGGAGCGGGAGGCCCCACAGATACGCAGTATTTT. It codes for CSASSGAGGPTDTQYF.

This clonotype was picked up a small number of times. The chain couples TRBV7-8 to TRBJ2-2; D remains ambiguous. The CDR3 is 16 residues long. The V end was cut by 0 bases, the J end by 4 bases, with 12 bases between. The V gene's germline CDR1 is SGHVS and CDR2 FQNEAQ. CDR3 bases: TGTGCCAGCAGCTTAGCGGGGTTTTTAGGCACCGGGGAGCTGTTTTTT. Protein product: CASSLAGFLGTGELFF.

This clonotype was picked up a small number of times. The chain couples TRBV29-1 to TRBJ2-7; the match to TRBD2 covers 9 bases. The CDR3 has 14 residues. The V gene end was trimmed by 5 bases and the J gene end by 0 bases; junction bases not matched to a gene: 5. Germline V gene data show CDR1 as SQVTM and CDR2 as ANQGSEA. The CDR3 coding sequence is TGCAGCGTTAGCGGGGGGAGAGGCTCCTACGAGCAGTACTTC. Its translation is CSVSGGRGSYEQYF.

The genes are TRBV5-1 and TRBJ1-4, with 7 bases that match TRBD1. Germline assignment: CDR1 SGHRS and CDR2 YFSETQ. With 4 bases clipped from V and 5 bases from J, the junction kept 8 bases outside the gene matches. The CDR3 length is 15 residues. The CDR3 nucleotides read TGCGCCAGCAGCCCGGGGACAGCGTCAAATGAAAAACTGTTTTTT. Protein sequence: CASSPGTASNEKLFF.

The rearrangement links TRBV14 to TRBJ2-4; 9 bases line up with TRBD2. Germline V CDR1 and CDR2: SGHDN, FVKESK. CDR3 length equals 17 residues. Germline trimming cut 2 bases from V and 4 bases from J; bases unmatched to any gene: 9. The CDR3 DNA sequence: TGTGCCAGCAGCCAAAAGAGGATAGCGGGGGAAAAAAACATTCAGTACTTC. It yields the protein CASSQKRIAGEKNIQYF.

The chain couples TRBV29-1 to TRBJ1-1; no clear D gene. From germline, CDR1 is SQVTM and CDR2 ANQGSEA. The V gene lost 7 bases and the J gene lost 5 bases, with 23 bases spanning the gap. This CDR3 region has 15 residues. CDR3 amino acids: CSAGFGGEVGTEAFF. The CDR3 bases are TGCAGCGCCGGATTCGGCGGGGAGGTGGGAACTGAAGCTTTCTTT. The whole variable domain, filled in from reference TRBV29-1 and TRBJ1-1, reads SAVISQKPSRDICQRGTSLTIQCQVDSQVTMMFWYRQQPGQSLTLIATANQGSEATYESGFVIDKFPISRPNLTFSTLTVSNMSPEDSSIYLCSAGFGGEVGTEAFFGQGTRLTVV.

This chain joins TRBV27 and TRBJ1-5; D is possibly TRBD1 (6 bases). In germline, CDR1 is MNHEY, CDR2 SMNVEV (reference sequence). The V end lost 5 bases, the J end lost 6 bases, and 20 bases lay between the germline ends. CDR3 length: 16 residues. The CDR3 region has the DNA TGTGCCAGCAGTCCAAACACACAGGGCGGGGGTCAGCCCCAGCATTTT. This sequence encodes CASSPNTQGGGQPQHF.

The chain couples TRBV4-2 to TRBJ2-1; TRBD1 might be the D (5 bases). The CDR3 sequence is 17 residues long. Germline V gene data show CDR1 as LGHNA and CDR2 as YNFKEQ. V lost 0 bases and J lost 1, with 13 bases in between. CDR3: CASSQEQGAGSYNEQFF. CDR3 nucleotide sequence: TGTGCCAGCAGCCAAGAACAAGGGGCCGGGTCCTACAATGAGCAGTTCTTC.

This clonotype has ten or more counts. This chain links TRBV3-1 with TRBJ1-1; tentatively, D is TRBD1 (6 bases). This CDR3 has 20 amino acids. CDR1 and CDR2 (germline): LGHDT, YNNKEL (reference sequence). The ends were cut back, 1 base at V and 1 base at J, with 25 bases in the middle. The DNA for the CDR3 is TGTGCCAGCAGCCAAGGGGTCCAGGGGTATAATGCTGCGGGGAACACTGAAGCTTTCTTT. Residues: CASSQGVQGYNAAGNTEAFF. Full variable domain (missing parts from reference TRBV3-1 and TRBJ1-1): DTAVSQTPKYLVTQMGNDKSIKCEQNLGHDTMYWYKQDSKKFLKIMFSYNNKELIINETVPNRFSPKSPDKAHLNLHINSLELGDSAVYFCASSQGVQGYNAAGNTEAFFGQGTRLTVV.

This clonotype was seen only a few times. The chain carries TRBV7-2 and TRBJ2-3; 7 nucleotides agree with TRBD2. This CDR3 comprises 14 residues. V was pared by 6 bases and J by 1 base, with 4 bases of the junction left unmatched. Per germline, CDR1 SGHTA and CDR2 FQGNSA. The DNA of the CDR3 is TGTGCCAGCAGTTATGGACTAGGCACAGATACGCAGTATTTT. Translation: CASSYGLGTDTQYF.

The table lists this clonotype with a few counts. V usage is TRBV5-1 and J usage is TRBJ2-7; 9 positions agree with TRBD1. The CDR3 consists of 13 residues. CDR1 is SGHRS and CDR2 is YFSETQ in the germline V gene. J was trimmed by 4 bases and V by 3 bases; bases with no gene match: 2. CDR3 residues: CASSWTGDYEQYF. The CDR3 DNA reads as TGCGCCAGCAGCTGGACAGGGGATTACGAGCAGTACTTC.

This clonotype was seen a handful of times. The chain combines TRBV12-3 or TRBV12-4 with TRBJ2-7; 14 nucleotides align to TRBD2. CDR3 length: 19 amino acids. Trimming at V came to 5 bases and at J to 0 bases, leaving 12 bases not matched to a gene. The CDR3 DNA follows: TGTGCCAGCAGTCCACCGGGACTAGCGGGGGTCTCCTCCTCCTACGAGCAGTACTTC. Translation gives CASSPPGLAGVSSSYEQYF.

In this sample, this clonotype turned up once. J is TRBJ2-3 and V is TRBV20-1; TRBD2 aligns across 8 bases. In germline, CDR1 is DFQATT, CDR2 SNEGSKA (reference sequence). Germline trimming cut 6 bases from V and 1 base from J; bases unmatched to any gene: 9. The CDR3 runs 15 residues. Here the CDR3 DNA reads TGCAGTGCCAGACCCGGGGGGGCCGGCACAGATACGCAGTATTTT. Translation gives CSARPGGAGTDTQYF.

V usage is TRBV28 and J usage is TRBJ2-6; unclear D gene. The CDR3 totals 14 residues. Between the trimmed V and J ends, which lost 6 bases and 4 bases, there was a span of 10 bases. Germline V gives CDR1 MDHEN, CDR2 SYDVKM. The CDR3 loop is CASSSLGGANVLTF. CDR3 DNA: TGTGCCAGCAGCTCGCTCGGGGGGGCCAACGTCCTGACTTTC.

This clonotype was counted a few times. The chain employs TRBV29-1 and TRBJ2-7; 7 bases align to TRBD2. The CDR3 length is 14 residues. Germline assignment: CDR1 SQVTM and CDR2 ANQGSEA. J lost 2 bases, V lost 3 bases, and 7 bases had no gene match. As DNA, the CDR3 is TGCAGCGTTGATGGGGCCGGGACTACCTACGAGCAGTACTTC. Translation: CSVDGAGTTYEQYF.

The chain employs TRBV20-1 and TRBJ2-7; 8 nucleotides match TRBD1. With V trimmed by 3 bases and J by 2 bases, 9 bases remained unmatched. The CDR3 totals 15 residues. CDR1 DFQATT and CDR2 SNEGSKA come from the germline V gene (reference sequence). The CDR3 nucleotides are TGCAGTGCTAGCTCTTGGGACAGGAGGCCCTACGAGCAGTACTTC. It codes for CSASSWDRRPYEQYF.

This clonotype was seen a few times. This chain links TRBV2 with TRBJ1-5; D gene uncertain. Trimming shortened V by 3 bases and J by 4 bases, and 13 bases separated the two germline ends. The CDR3 totals 15 residues. Germline loops: CDR1 SNHLY, CDR2 FYNNEI. The CDR3 DNA reads as TGTGCCAGCAGTGACGGTTCGAGGGCGAATCAGCCCCAGCATTTT. Its translation: CASSDGSRANQPQHF.

This clonotype was picked up a small number of times. This chain uses TRBV4-1 with TRBJ1-1; D is ambiguous. The CDR3 is 13 amino acids. Germline V lookup: CDR1 MGHRA, CDR2 YSYEKL. The ends were cut back, 3 bases at V and 1 base at J, with 6 bases in the middle. The CDR3 is CASSHIANTEAFF. The CDR3 DNA reads TGCGCCAGCAGCCACATTGCGAACACTGAAGCTTTCTTT.

Ten or more counts support this clonotype. The rearrangement joins TRBV10-3 to TRBJ1-6, with D tentatively TRBD1 (6 bases). V gave up 6 bases and J gave up 9 bases, with 18 bases separating them. Germline loops: CDR1 ENHRY, CDR2 SYGVKD. The CDR3 has 15 residues. Here the CDR3 DNA reads TGTGCCATCAGGGGGGACACTCTGAGGGGTTCACCCCTCCACTTT. Its protein product is CAIRGDTLRGSPLHF.